The present entry profiles one T cell receptor beta chain with its context. The clone's antigen remains unknown. No quality values exist for individual bases; no much larger clone is one base distant. These data are taken from a study of PD-L1 blockade in urothelial cancer (dated by TCRdb to the late 2010s). About the study as a whole: Therapy was started in the mid-2010s for all patients, and atezolizumab 1,200 mg was administered intravenously every 3 weeks. About 85% of the 29 patients were males with bladder-origin urothelial cancer, and 18 of 29 reported a prior smoking history. An ECOG performance status of 0 or 1 was recorded for the patients, and 0 to 3 prior chemotherapy regimens had been received by the patients. Blood samples were analyzed at 3 weeks after treatment start (second dose) and at 6 weeks after treatment start. Blood samples gave median yields of around 150,000 T cells and 80,000 or so unique TCRs, along with a median clonality of around 0.075. The study, an exploratory multi-omic analysis, examined somatic, immune and clinical correlates of response to PD-L1 blockade with atezolizumab in urothelial cancer. Pretreatment tumor samples and matched peripheral blood, collected serially before and after atezolizumab treatment, underwent TCR sequencing. Durable clinical benefit was defined as a progression-free survival longer than 6 months, and TCR features were additionally tested against progression-free survival and overall survival. In the same patients who had TCR sequencing, pretreatment tumors also underwent whole exome sequencing and RNA sequencing. Roughly 9 patients reached durable clinical benefit, while 15 to 25 patients did not. Under 30 patients had pretreatment blood TCR-seq, around 25 had at least one posttreatment blood collection, and around 25 had tumor TCR-seq. Results and caveats for the whole study, not just this receptor: At 3 weeks after the start of treatment, tumor-associated TCR clones in peripheral blood had expanded more in patients with durable benefit (n ≈ 20, p = 0.022). Small sample size (n of about 30) and many exploratory analyses mean the results are intended to be hypothesis-generating. Improved progression-free and overall survival was found to be associated with pretreatment peripheral blood TCR clonality below the median.

At the junction V is shortened by 0 bases and J by 4 bases, with 11 bases in between. Via the germline V gene, CDR1 is MNHEY and CDR2 SVGAGI. The CDR3, cysteine through phenylalanine, is 15 amino acids long. Just CDR3 DNA is preserved here, 45 bases in frame from base 1. Each PCR received spiked-in synthetic TCR analog templates so that absolute template abundance could be estimated from read counts. TCRbeta CDR3 regions were amplified from genomic DNA with bias-controlled V and J gene primers using the immunoSEQ assay. Sequencing of rearranged TCRbeta segments was performed at approximately 20X coverage. The study's own analysis went as follows. Sequencing errors were corrected by clustering and CDR3s were annotated against IMGT to assign V, D and J genes. Downstream analyses used only productive TCRbeta rearrangements and left out out-of-frame or stop-codon sequences. To compute clonality, Shannon entropy was normalized by the log of the number of unique productive sequences and then subtracted from one. Fisher's exact test with Benjamini-Hochberg correction, at a threshold of adjusted p below 0.01, was used to find clones that differed between time points or between blood and tumor. TCRdb re-hosts the immuneACCESS table, in-frame sequences only. Its copies lack some clones; in the studies checked, an unresolved V gene accounts for under half of them, and the cause for the rest is not known. That table supplies the V and J calls and clone size; D and trimming were determined from the DNA. This sample has tens of thousands of clones in its table, and about four fifths of those were observed once. The ten largest clones represent 4.5% of the sample.

The cohort included about 27 patients with locally advanced or metastatic urothelial carcinoma who were treated at Memorial Sloan Kettering on a trial protocol. Peripheral blood mononuclear cells were collected pretreatment and during treatment, with between 1 and 8 total time points obtained per patient. The Qiagen DNeasy Blood extraction kit was used to purify genomic DNA from total PBMCs and tumor samples. PBMCs were collected pretreatment and during treatment, and were isolated and stored as previously described. This receptor chain uses TRBV6-5 and TRBJ2-3; the D gene cannot be named for sure. The sample in question was PBMCs, obtained around atezolizumab (anti-PD-L1) treatment. This clonotype originated in a man in his 70s with urothelial cancer. The DNA sequence is TGTGCCAGCAGTTACTCGAGAGGTCTCTCAGATACGCAGTATTTT. It translates to CASSYSRGLSDTQYF.